Shown below are 15 T cell receptor beta chains from a single sample sequenced in a study of chemoradiotherapy in HPV16-positive cancers. Sequenced by immunoSEQ multiplex PCR; TCRdb stores in-frame clones only, minus some. The data show about 32,000 clones, roughly nine tenths seen once. Sequencing used blood, obtained from a patient who underwent chemoradiotherapy. The receptor source for this set is a human donor with HPV-associated anogenital cancer.

The rearrangement uses TRBV7-8 and TRBJ2-5; either TRBD1 or TRBD2 may supply D (5 bases each). This CDR3 contains 15 residues. V was clipped by 8 bases and J by 5 bases, with 21 bases between them. The germline V gene has CDR1 SGHVS and CDR2 FQNEAQ. The CDR3 DNA reads TGTGCCAGCTCAAGAGGCCTAGCAGGGCTGGAGACCCAGTACTTC. Amino acid sequence: CASSRGLAGLETQYF.

The chain joins TRBV20-1 to TRBJ2-5; D is ambiguous. Germline assignment: CDR1 DFQATT and CDR2 SNEGSKA (reference sequence). The CDR3 loop spans 11 amino acids. The V gene lost 2 bases and the J gene lost 6 bases, with 7 bases spanning the gap. DNA for the CDR3: TGCAGTGCTAGAAGTATGCAGACCCAGTACTTC. Amino acid sequence: CSARSMQTQYF.

The V and J genes are TRBV5-4 and TRBJ2-1; 10 nucleotides match TRBD2. This CDR3 is built from 15 residues. Trimming removed 4 bases from V and 10 bases from J; junction bases left unmatched: 11. The germline V gene encodes CDR1 SGHNT and CDR2 YYREEE (reference sequence). The CDR3 loop reads CASSRTSGGVGEQFF. The CDR3 coding sequence is TGTGCCAGCAGCAGGACTAGCGGTGGGGTGGGGGAGCAGTTCTTC.

In its sample, this clone was seen a few times. The CDR3 here is CASTRGRQNEQFF. The DNA of the CDR3 is TGTGCCAGCACCCGGGGGAGACAAAATGAGCAGTTCTTC. V is TRBV18 and J is TRBJ2-1; D may be TRBD2 (6 bases). This CDR3 contains 13 residues. V gave up 8 bases and J gave up 7 bases, with 15 bases separating them. Germline loops: CDR1 KGHSH, CDR2 LQKENI.

The CDR3 loop reads CASSLDWSGQPYNEQFF. CDR3 bases: TGTGCCAGCAGCTTGGACTGGTCGGGACAGCCTTACAATGAGCAGTTCTTC. The V call is TRBV5-6, the J call TRBJ2-1; 7 nucleotides line up with TRBD1. V lost 0 bases and J lost 4; bases outside the gene matches: 10. There are 17 residues in the CDR3. From germline, CDR1 is SGHDT and CDR2 YYEEEE.

The chain joins TRBV4-1 to TRBJ1-5, with 8 nucleotides matching TRBD1. The CDR3 spans 16 residues. V shed 0 bases and J 6 bases; nucleotides not matched to a gene: 7. In germline, CDR1 is MGHRA, CDR2 YSYEKL. The chain's CDR3 is CASSQEPGQGFQPQHF. In DNA form, the CDR3 reads TGCGCCAGCAGCCAAGAACCAGGACAGGGCTTTCAGCCCCAGCATTTT.

J is TRBJ1-5 and V is TRBV7-8; D is uncertain. V gave up 3 bases and J gave up 6 bases, with 9 bases separating them. The CDR3 loop spans 13 amino acids. Germline V CDR1 and CDR2: SGHVS, FQNEAQ. The CDR3, as DNA: TGTGCCAGCAGCTTTGGAGAGGCTCAGCCCCAGCATTTT. Amino acids: CASSFGEAQPQHF.

This clone appeared once. This chain connects TRBV9 to TRBJ2-3; D remains ambiguous. The CDR3 covers 14 residues. Trimming removed 3 bases from V and 2 bases from J, with 10 bases in between. Germline V gene sequence: CDR1 SGDLS, CDR2 YYNGEE. Written as DNA, the CDR3 is TGTGCCAGCAGCGCCCACTCAGTCACAGATACGCAGTATTTT. It codes for CASSAHSVTDTQYF.

The chain is built from TRBV18 and TRBJ2-7; 9 nucleotides line up with TRBD1. The CDR3 sequence is 14 residues long. V was pared by 4 bases and J by 5 bases, with 6 bases of the junction left unmatched. Germline-derived CDR1 and CDR2 are KGHSH and LQKENI. In DNA, the CDR3 is TGTGCCAGCTCACATCGGGACAGGGTGAACGAGCAGTACTTC. Residues: CASSHRDRVNEQYF.

The CDR3 DNA reads TGCGCCAGCAGCCAAGATGGGACGCAACGGGAGACCCAGTACTTC. It specifies CASSQDGTQRETQYF. This chain uses TRBV4-3 with TRBJ2-5; D assignment may be TRBD1 or TRBD2 (5 bases each). The germline V and J ends were trimmed by 0 bases and 5 bases, with 13 bases remaining between them. Germline lookup yields CDR1 LGHNA and CDR2 YSLEER. The CDR3 contains 15 residues.

This chain connects TRBV11-2 to TRBJ2-4; no reliable D call. CDR3 length: 16 amino acids. Per the germline V gene, CDR1 is SGHAT and CDR2 is FQNNGV. Trimming shortened V by 0 bases and J by 0 bases, and 9 bases separated the two germline ends. Here the CDR3 DNA reads TGTGCCAGCAGCTTAGATACCCTACTAGCCAAAAACATTCAGTACTTC. It yields the protein CASSLDTLLAKNIQYF.

A single count supports this clone. V usage is TRBV10-3 and J usage is TRBJ1-3, with D hard to call. Per germline, CDR1 ENHRY and CDR2 SYGVKD. The length of the CDR3 is 12 residues. V lost 11 bases to trimming and J lost 2 bases, with 10 bases between them. The CDR3 DNA follows: TGTGCCGTTGAAGGCCCTGGAAACACCATATATTTT. Encoded protein: CAVEGPGNTIYF.

The chain is built from TRBV5-4 and TRBJ2-7, with TRBD2 matching over 12 bases. V shed 4 bases and J 3 bases; nucleotides not matched to a gene: 8. The CDR3 loop spans 16 amino acids. Germline CDR1 reads SGHNT; CDR2 reads YYREEE (reference sequence). CDR3 nucleotides: TGTGCCAGCAGCCCCGGGACTAGCGGGTATGTCTACGAGCAGTACTTC. Encoded protein: CASSPGTSGYVYEQYF.

The chain is built from TRBV5-1 and TRBJ2-2; D may be TRBD1 (5 bases). This CDR3 is 14 amino acids long. Trimming pared 3 bases from V and 0 bases from J, leaving 6 bases between. Germline V CDR1 and CDR2: SGHRS, YFSETQ. CDR3 nucleotides: TGCGCCAGCAGCTCCAGGGCGAACACCGGGGAGCTGTTTTTT. Translation gives CASSSRANTGELFF.

This chain links TRBV18 with TRBJ1-3; TRBD1 might be the D (5 bases). Trimming pared 2 bases from V and 2 bases from J, leaving 16 bases between. The CDR3 runs 17 residues. Germline V CDR1 and CDR2: KGHSH, LQKENI. CDR3 sequence: CASSPAALSGPGNTIYF. DNA of the CDR3: TGTGCCAGCTCACCAGCGGCCTTGTCGGGGCCTGGAAACACCATATATTTT. The entire variable domain, with the rest obtained from reference TRBV18 and TRBJ1-3, is as follows: NAGVMQNPRHLVRRRGQEARLRCSPMKGHSHVYWYRQLPEEGLKFMVYLQKENIIDESGMPKERFSAEFPKEGPSILRIQQVVRGDSAAYFCASSPAALSGPGNTIYFGEGSWLTVV.